One sample yielded the 11 T cell receptor beta chains listed below, sequenced in a study of blood T cell repertoires in COVID-19. Clones were read by immunoSEQ multiplex PCR, and TCRdb kept only the in-frame ones, dropping some. The sample comprises around 100,000 clones, 75% to 90% of which are singletons, and approximately 31% rests with the top ten. Sequences were obtained from peripheral blood. Receptor source: an elderly woman with acute or convalescent COVID-19.

The chain carries TRBV10-1 and TRBJ2-7; possible D gene TRBD1, 6 bases. Germline values: CDR1 WNHNN, CDR2 SYGVQD (reference sequence). Trimming took 4 bases from V and 4 from J, leaving 11 bases between them. This CDR3 comprises 13 residues. CDR3 bases: TGCGCCAGCAGTGGAAAACAGGGTTACGAGCAGTACTTC. The encoded protein is CASSGKQGYEQYF.

This chain connects TRBV19 to TRBJ1-1; 10 positions match TRBD1. The length of the CDR3 is 17 residues. V shed 6 bases and J 6 bases; nucleotides not matched to a gene: 16. Germline CDR1 is LNHDA and CDR2 is SQIVND (reference sequence). CDR3: CASRNLPGQGDLAEAFF. CDR3 nucleotide sequence: TGTGCCAGTAGGAATCTCCCCGGACAGGGGGATTTGGCTGAAGCTTTCTTT.

The chain is built from TRBV19 and TRBJ2-7, with TRBD2 identical over 12 bases. Germline assignment: CDR1 LNHDA and CDR2 SQIVND (reference sequence). Trimming cost V 6 bases and J 4 bases; bases outside gene matches: 4. The CDR3 is 14 residues long. The CDR3 DNA sequence: TGTGCCAGTAGCCCTAGCGGGGGGGCTTACGAGCAGTACTTC. This codes for CASSPSGGAYEQYF.

Concerning this clone itself: One end of the junction fails to match germline, which may point to a read error. The same CDR3 is also encoded by other DNA sequences in this sample. The chain joins TRBV7-2 to TRBJ1-1; possible D gene TRBD1, 5 bases. The germline CDR1 and CDR2 sequences are SGHTA and FQGNSA. This CDR3 spans 14 amino acids. CDR3 nucleotides: TGTGCCAGCAGCTGGTTCCGGGGGAACACTGAAGCTTTCTTC. The encoded protein is CASSWFRGNTEAFF.

This clone was counted a single time. The V and J genes are TRBV3-1 (or the pseudogene TRBV3-2) and TRBJ2-5, with D possibly being TRBD1 (5 bases). This CDR3 has 14 residues. CDR1 is LGHDT and CDR2 is YNNKEL in the germline V gene (reference sequence). V lost 1 base and J 2 bases, leaving 8 bases between the germline ends. The CDR3 protein is CASSQGDSQETQYF. DNA for the CDR3: TGTGCCAGCAGCCAAGGAGACAGTCAAGAGACCCAGTACTTC.

The V call is TRBV27, the J call TRBJ2-1; 10 positions agree with TRBD2. V gave up 4 bases and J gave up 10 bases; unmatched junction bases: 4. There are 13 residues in the CDR3. CDR1 and CDR2 (germline): MNHEY, SMNVEV (reference sequence). CDR3 DNA: TGTGCCAGCAGTTACCTGACTAGCGGGGAGCAGTTCTTC. Translated, it gives CASSYLTSGEQFF.

The chain couples TRBV18 to TRBJ2-4; D may be TRBD1 (5 bases). The V end was cut by 3 bases, the J end by 2 bases, with 8 bases between. Per germline, CDR1 KGHSH and CDR2 LQKENI. This CDR3 region has 14 residues. The CDR3 loop reads CASSPQGTKNIQYF. CDR3 DNA sequence: TGTGCCAGCTCACCTCAGGGTACCAAAAACATTCAGTACTTC.

The CDR3 bases are TGCGCCAGCAGCTGGGACTCCGTTAAGGTCGATGAGCAGTTCTTC. This codes for CASSWDSVKVDEQFF. This chain uses TRBV5-1 with TRBJ2-1, with D tentatively TRBD2 (6 bases). Germline loops: CDR1 SGHRS, CDR2 YFSETQ. The CDR3 covers 15 residues. Trimming removed 3 bases from V and 8 bases from J, with 18 bases in between.

The rearrangement uses TRBV5-6 and TRBJ2-3, with 12 positions matching TRBD2. Germline assignment: CDR1 SGHDT and CDR2 YYEEEE. The CDR3 has 18 residues. The V gene end was trimmed by 1 base and the J gene end by 0 bases; junction bases not matched to a gene: 6. In DNA form, the CDR3 reads TGTGCCAGCAGCTTGCGGCGGACTAGCGGGGTAAGCACAGATACGCAGTATTTT. This encodes CASSLRRTSGVSTDTQYF.

J is TRBJ2-3 and V is TRBV18, with a possible D match to TRBD1 (6 bases). The CDR3 extends over 12 amino acids. CDR1 is KGHSH and CDR2 is LQKENI in the germline V gene. The germline V and J ends were trimmed by 3 bases and 6 bases, with 7 bases remaining between them. Written as DNA, the CDR3 is TGTGCCAGCTCACCTAGGGGGGATACGCAGTATTTT. Its protein is CASSPRGDTQYF.

The gene calls are TRBV6-5 and TRBJ2-2; D is ambiguous. Germline V lookup: CDR1 MNHEY, CDR2 SVGAGI. The V end lost 10 bases, the J end lost 3 bases, and 6 bases lay between the germline ends. This CDR3 has 11 amino acids. This CDR3 reads CATSDTGELFF. DNA for the CDR3: TGTGCCACCTCGGACACCGGGGAGCTGTTTTTT.